This T cell receptor beta chain originates from a study of blood T cell repertoires in COVID-19. Study in general: COVID-19 samples collected from the United States, Italy and Spain covered acute and convalescent phases.

Sequencing used immunoSEQ multiplex PCR; TCRdb keeps in-frame clones, though not all of them. The sample comprises over 100,000 clones, over 70% of which are singletons, and 15% rests with the top ten. Trimming cost V 3 bases and J 2 bases, with 6 bases left between them. This CDR3 is 13 amino acids long. The V gene's germline CDR1 is SGHTA and CDR2 FQGNSA. The chain is built from TRBV7-2 and TRBJ2-3, with D unresolved. The TCR was taken from a man aged 45-60 years with acute or convalescent COVID-19. Source material: peripheral blood. In DNA form, the CDR3 reads TGTGCCAGCAGCTTGAGTTACACAGATACGCAGTATTTT. It yields the protein CASSLSYTDTQYF. The variable domain in full, completed from reference TRBV7-2 and TRBJ2-3, reads GAGVSQSPSNKVTEKGKDVELRCDPISGHTALYWYRQSLGQGLEFLIYFQGNSAPDKSGLPSDRFSAERTGGSVSTLTIQRTQQEDSAVYLCASSLSYTDTQYFGPGTRLTVL.